Shown below are 13 T cell receptor beta chains from a single sample sequenced in a study of shared clonotypes between healthy human individuals. The table came from immunoSEQ multiplex PCR; TCRdb's copy has only in-frame clones and leaves some out. Of about 1 million clones in the sample, about 70% were seen once. The sequenced sample was memory CD4+ T cells sorted from blood. Specified subset: CD45RA-negative fraction. These receptors were collected from a man younger than 30 in good health.

V gene TRBV5-1 combines with J gene TRBJ2-7; D might be TRBD1 (6 bases). Germline V gene data show CDR1 as SGHRS and CDR2 as YFSETQ. V dropped 4 bases and J dropped 2 bases, with 13 bases sitting between them. The CDR3 totals 14 residues. The CDR3 region is CASSGQGPAYEQYF. The CDR3 DNA follows: TGCGCCAGCAGCGGTCAGGGGCCAGCCTACGAGCAGTACTTC.

This clone has only a few counts. J is TRBJ1-2 and V is TRBV19, with 9 bases matching TRBD1. The CDR3 loop spans 13 amino acids. V lost 5 bases and J lost 7; bases outside the gene matches: 5. CDR1 is LNHDA and CDR2 is SQIVND in the germline V gene (reference sequence). The CDR3 region has the DNA TGTGCCAGTAGTCTGGGACAGGGTCTTGGCTACACCTTC. This encodes CASSLGQGLGYTF.

The table lists this clone with a few counts. The junction differs from germline at one of its ends, possibly a read error. This CDR3 is CASSSTGPTGELFF. In DNA, the CDR3 is TGTGCTAGCAGTAGCACAGGGCCCACCGGGGAGCTGTTTTTT. The chain is built from TRBV7-7 and TRBJ2-2; D perhaps matches TRBD1 (6 bases). CDR1 is SSHAT, CDR2 FNYEAQ, per germline (reference sequence). The CDR3 has 14 amino acids.

The chain has TRBV27 and TRBJ2-7; 12 positions agree with TRBD1. The CDR3 is made up of 15 amino acids. With 3 bases clipped from V and 3 bases from J, the junction kept 3 bases outside the gene matches. From germline, CDR1 is MNHEY and CDR2 SMNVEV (reference sequence). As DNA, the CDR3 is TGTGCCAGCAGTTTGGGACAGGGGGCTGGCTACGAGCAGTACTTC. Its translation: CASSLGQGAGYEQYF.

This chain uses TRBV7-2 with TRBJ1-6; D gene uncertain. V lost 5 bases, J lost 9 bases, and 8 bases lay in between. Germline CDR1 and CDR2: SGHTA and FQGNSA. The CDR3 is 12 residues long. The CDR3 is CASSGRISPLHF. DNA of the CDR3: TGTGCCAGCAGCGGAAGGATTTCACCCCTCCACTTT.

In its sample, this clone was seen many times. Since a much larger clone is just one base distant, this may be a read error. The same CDR3 is also encoded by other DNA sequences in this sample. The chain links TRBV28 to TRBJ2-1; D not certain. Trimming took 8 bases from V and 2 from J, leaving 4 bases between them. The CDR3 has 11 amino acids. Per the germline V gene, CDR1 is MDHEN and CDR2 is SYDVKM. The CDR3 sequence is CASGTYNEQFF. In nucleotides, the CDR3 is TGTGCCAGCGGGACCTACAATGAGCAGTTCTTC. Drawing the rest from reference TRBV28 and TRBJ2-1, the complete variable domain is DVKVTQSSRYLVKRTGEKVFLECVQDMDHENMFWYRQDPGLGLRLIYFSYDVKMKEKGDIPEGYSVSREKKERFSLILESASTNQTSMYLCASGTYNEQFFGPGTRLTVL.

The V and J genes are TRBV5-6 and TRBJ2-4; D is possibly TRBD1 or TRBD2 (5 bases each). Germline CDR1 reads SGHDT; CDR2 reads YYEEEE. Deletions cut 2 bases from V and 8 bases from J, with 11 bases between. The CDR3 length is 13 residues. In DNA form, the CDR3 reads TGTGCCAGCAGCTTAAGACGGGGCGACATTCAGTACTTC. Translated, it gives CASSLRRGDIQYF.

V gene TRBV15 combines with J gene TRBJ1-5, with D unclear. This CDR3 region has 15 residues. CDR1 is LNHNV, CDR2 YYDKDF, per germline (reference sequence). V was trimmed by 0 bases and J by 4 bases, leaving 10 bases between them. The CDR3 DNA is TGTGCCACCAGCAGAGATCCGGCGGAGAATCAGCCCCAGCATTTT. This translates into CATSRDPAENQPQHF.

The rearrangement joins TRBV4-3 to TRBJ2-5; maybe TRBD2 (5 bases). The V gene's germline CDR1 is LGHNA and CDR2 YSLEER. The CDR3 totals 16 residues. V was clipped by 0 bases and J by 5 bases, with 16 bases between them. CDR3 in DNA: TGCGCCAGCAGCCAAGATCTTACGACTACAGTCGAGACCCAGTACTTC. It yields the protein CASSQDLTTTVETQYF.

This clone was found a few times. The rearrangement uses TRBV19 and TRBJ1-1; no definite D call. The V end lost 7 bases, the J end lost 4 bases, and 16 bases lay between the germline ends. The CDR3 totals 14 residues. CDR1 is LNHDA, CDR2 SQIVND, per germline (reference sequence). The CDR3 loop is CASTWGLFGTEAFF. DNA of the CDR3: TGTGCCAGTACATGGGGTTTATTCGGCACTGAAGCTTTCTTT. Full variable domain (missing parts from reference TRBV19 and TRBJ1-1): DGGITQSPKYLFRKEGQNVTLSCEQNLNHDAMYWYRQDPGQGLRLIYYSQIVNDFQKGDIAEGYSVSREKKESFPLTVTSAQKNPTAFYLCASTWGLFGTEAFFGQGTRLTVV.

This clone was counted at least ten times. The chain couples TRBV30 to TRBJ2-2, with a weak D call TRBD1 (6 bases). The CDR3 has 14 residues. Germline lookup yields CDR1 GTSNPN and CDR2 SVGIG (reference sequence). V was trimmed by 7 bases and J by 1 base, leaving 13 bases between them. This CDR3 reads CALRFRGNTGELFF. The CDR3 DNA sequence: TGTGCCTTACGGTTCAGGGGGAACACCGGGGAGCTGTTTTTT.

The V and J genes are TRBV10-3 and TRBJ1-2, with D possibly being TRBD1 (5 bases). Trimming stripped 6 bases from V and 4 bases from J, with 15 bases between. The CDR3 spans 14 residues. Germline V gene data show CDR1 as ENHRY and CDR2 as SYGVKD. The CDR3 loop reads CAIRQGEGGYGYTF. CDR3 DNA sequence: TGTGCCATCAGGCAGGGCGAGGGAGGCTATGGCTACACCTTC.

The CDR3 loop is CASTVTSFVYGYTF. The DNA of the CDR3 is TGTGCCAGTACGGTAACAAGCTTCGTCTATGGCTACACCTTC. J is TRBJ1-2 and V is TRBV19; D unclear. V was cut by 7 bases and J by 4 bases, with 16 bases left in between. The CDR3 contains 14 residues. Germline V gene sequence: CDR1 LNHDA, CDR2 SQIVND (reference sequence). The full variable domain, in which reference TRBV19 and TRBJ1-2 provide the parts outside the CDR3, is DGGITQSPKYLFRKEGQNVTLSCEQNLNHDAMYWYRQDPGQGLRLIYYSQIVNDFQKGDIAEGYSVSREKKESFPLTVTSAQKNPTAFYLCASTVTSFVYGYTFGSGTRLTVV.